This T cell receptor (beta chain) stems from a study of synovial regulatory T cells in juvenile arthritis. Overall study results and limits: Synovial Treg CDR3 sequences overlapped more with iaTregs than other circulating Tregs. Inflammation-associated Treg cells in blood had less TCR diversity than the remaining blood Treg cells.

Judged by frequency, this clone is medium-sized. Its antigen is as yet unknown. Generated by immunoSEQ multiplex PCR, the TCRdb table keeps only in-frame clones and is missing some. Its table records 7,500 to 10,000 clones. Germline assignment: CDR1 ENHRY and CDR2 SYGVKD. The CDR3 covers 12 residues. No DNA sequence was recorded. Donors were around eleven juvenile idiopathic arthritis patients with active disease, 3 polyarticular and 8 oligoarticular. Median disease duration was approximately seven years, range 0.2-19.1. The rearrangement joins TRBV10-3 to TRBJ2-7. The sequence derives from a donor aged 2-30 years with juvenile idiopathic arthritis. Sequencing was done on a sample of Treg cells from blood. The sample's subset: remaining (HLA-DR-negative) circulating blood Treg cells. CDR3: CAISGGTYEQYF.